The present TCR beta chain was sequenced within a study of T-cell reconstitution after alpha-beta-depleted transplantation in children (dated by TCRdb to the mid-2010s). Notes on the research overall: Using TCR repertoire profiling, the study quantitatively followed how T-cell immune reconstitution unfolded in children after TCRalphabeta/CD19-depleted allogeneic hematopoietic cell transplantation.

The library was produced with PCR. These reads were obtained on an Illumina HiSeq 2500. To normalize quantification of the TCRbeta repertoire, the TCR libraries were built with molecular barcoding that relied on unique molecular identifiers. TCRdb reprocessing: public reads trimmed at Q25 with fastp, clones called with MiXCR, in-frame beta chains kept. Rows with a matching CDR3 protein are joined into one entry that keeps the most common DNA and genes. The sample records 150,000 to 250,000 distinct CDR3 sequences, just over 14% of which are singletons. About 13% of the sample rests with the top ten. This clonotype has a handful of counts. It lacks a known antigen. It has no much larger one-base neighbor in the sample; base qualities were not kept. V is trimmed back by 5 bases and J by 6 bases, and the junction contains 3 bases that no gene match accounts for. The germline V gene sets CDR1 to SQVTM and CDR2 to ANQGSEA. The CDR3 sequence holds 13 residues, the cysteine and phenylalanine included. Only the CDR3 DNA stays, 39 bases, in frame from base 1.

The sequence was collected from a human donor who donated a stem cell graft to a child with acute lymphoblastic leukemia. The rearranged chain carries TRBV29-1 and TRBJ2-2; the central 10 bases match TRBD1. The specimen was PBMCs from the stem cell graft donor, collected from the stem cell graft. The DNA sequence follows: TGCAGCGTTCGGACAGGGGGGGCCGGGGAGCTGTTTTTT. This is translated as CSVRTGGAGELFF.